A single sample is the source of the 22 T cell receptor beta chains below, sequenced in a study of shared clonotypes between healthy human individuals. Sequenced by immunoSEQ multiplex PCR; TCRdb stores in-frame clones only, minus some. The table shows fewer than 550,000 clones, with roughly 79% occurring only once. Sequencing input: PBMCs. These TCRs come from a middle-aged woman in good health. Some clones in this sample may be carry-over from other donors' samples.

CDR3 sequence reads: CASSLMGNNQPQHF. CDR3 DNA: TGTGCCAGCAGTTTAATGGGGAACAATCAGCCCCAGCATTTT. The rearrangement links TRBV28 to TRBJ1-5; D remains unclear. CDR1 MDHEN and CDR2 SYDVKM come from the germline V gene. The CDR3 has 14 residues. V lost 2 bases, J lost 3 bases, and 8 bases lay in between.

This clone was recorded only once. The J gene is TRBJ1-5, the V gene TRBV7-8; D gene uncertain. Germline assignment: CDR1 SGHVS and CDR2 FQNEAQ. Trimming pared 0 bases from V and 0 bases from J, leaving 12 bases between. This CDR3 is 17 amino acids long. CDR3 region: CASSLAPLAFSNQPQHF. CDR3 bases: TGTGCCAGCAGCTTAGCGCCTTTGGCGTTTAGCAATCAGCCCCAGCATTTT.

The genes are TRBV5-1 and TRBJ1-2; tentative D call: TRBD1 (6 bases). The germline V gene encodes CDR1 SGHRS and CDR2 YFSETQ. V gave up 2 bases and J gave up 1 base, with 12 bases separating them. The CDR3 is 15 amino acids. CDR3 sequence: CASSLMTGGNYGYTF. CDR3 nucleotides: TGCGCCAGCAGCTTAATGACAGGTGGTAACTATGGCTACACCTTC.

The chain links TRBV7-2 to TRBJ2-1, with D hard to call. The CDR3 consists of 14 residues. The germline V gene encodes CDR1 SGHTA and CDR2 FQGNSA. V was pared by 4 bases and J by 10 bases, with 17 bases between. The CDR3 DNA follows: TGTGCCAGCAGCTCCCCCTCCGCCACCAGCGAGCAGTTCTTC. Translating gives CASSSPSATSEQFF. The full variable domain, completed using reference TRBV7-2 and TRBJ2-1, is GAGVSQSPSNKVTEKGKDVELRCDPISGHTALYWYRQSLGQGLEFLIYFQGNSAPDKSGLPSDRFSAERTGGSVSTLTIQRTQQEDSAVYLCASSSPSATSEQFFGPGTRLTVL.

J is TRBJ2-3 and V is TRBV30; no clear D gene. Germline CDR1 reads GTSNPN; CDR2 reads SVGIG (reference sequence). Trimming shortened V by 0 bases and J by 4 bases, and 5 bases separated the two germline ends. CDR3 length: 12 residues. The CDR3 loop reads CAWSVISDTQYF. CDR3 in DNA: TGTGCCTGGAGTGTAATCTCAGATACGCAGTATTTT.

The sample holds one count of this clone. The chain employs TRBV27 and TRBJ2-3; 8 nucleotides agree with TRBD2. J was trimmed by 5 bases and V by 7 bases; bases with no gene match: 11. CDR1 MNHEY and CDR2 SMNVEV come from the germline V gene (reference sequence). This CDR3 has 15 residues. The CDR3 loop reads CASMRFGLAGDTQYF. The CDR3, as DNA: TGTGCCAGCATGAGATTCGGACTAGCAGGAGATACGCAGTATTTT.

The J gene is TRBJ1-4, the V gene TRBV9; 8 positions match TRBD1. V dropped 4 bases and J dropped 6; count of bases not matched to a gene: 14. CDR1 and CDR2 (germline): SGDLS, YYNGEE. This CDR3 comprises 17 residues. Here the CDR3 reads CASSPARNRGMDEKLFF. The CDR3 nucleotides are TGTGCCAGCAGCCCAGCCAGGAACAGGGGGATGGATGAAAAACTGTTTTTT.

For this clone: This likely reflects a read error, since a far larger clone is one base away. The chain is built from TRBV11-1 and TRBJ1-2; 8 nucleotides align to TRBD1. The CDR3 consists of 12 residues. Germline V CDR1 and CDR2: SGHAT, FQDESV (reference sequence). Here the CDR3 DNA reads TGTGCCAGCAGCCAGGGGGCCTATGGCCACACCTTC. Encoded protein: CASSQGAYGHTF.

For this clone: The sample holds other DNA sequences that translate to the same CDR3. V gene TRBV4-1 combines with J gene TRBJ2-2, with TRBD2 matching 14 bases. The V gene's germline CDR1 is MGHRA and CDR2 YSYEKL. CDR3 length equals 18 residues. Losses at the gene ends were 3 bases for V and 4 bases for J; bases not matched to a gene: 7. As DNA, the CDR3 is TGCGCCAGCAGCCAGGCGGGACTAGCGGGAGTGGGCACCGGGGAGCTGTTTTTT. Its protein product is CASSQAGLAGVGTGELFF.

This rearrangement joins TRBV29-1 to TRBJ1-1; 7 bases line up with TRBD1. The CDR3 contains 15 residues. J lost 0 bases, V lost 6 bases, and 10 bases had no gene match. Per germline, CDR1 SQVTM and CDR2 ANQGSEA. The CDR3 nucleotides are TGCAGCGTCCAACTTTTGGGACAGCTGAACACTGAAGCTTTCTTT. This codes for CSVQLLGQLNTEAFF.

The rearrangement uses TRBV27 and TRBJ2-6, with D perhaps TRBD2 (6 bases). Germline V gene lookup returns CDR1 MNHEY and CDR2 SMNVEV (reference sequence). This CDR3 comprises 14 residues. Trimming removed 6 bases at V and 2 bases at J, with 8 bases between. The CDR3 spells CASSGTAGANVLTF. Here the CDR3 DNA reads TGTGCCAGCAGCGGGACTGCTGGGGCCAACGTCCTGACTTTC.

In this sample, this clone turned up once. The chain links TRBV2 to TRBJ1-2, with D possibly being TRBD1 (5 bases). V was cut by 5 bases and J by 7 bases, with 23 bases left in between. The CDR3 spans 16 residues. CDR1 and CDR2 (germline): SNHLY, FYNNEI. CDR3 in amino acids: CASSLDSPKFVGGYTF. In nucleotides, the CDR3 is TGTGCCAGCAGTCTTGACAGCCCTAAATTCGTGGGTGGCTACACCTTC.

On this clone: This sample includes further DNA sequences coding for the same CDR3. This chain connects TRBV4-1 to TRBJ1-5; D possibly corresponds to TRBD1 (5 bases). There are 16 residues in the CDR3. The germline gives CDR1 MGHRA, CDR2 YSYEKL. The V gene lost 1 base and the J gene lost 1 base, with 11 bases spanning the gap. DNA of the CDR3: TGCGCCAGCAGCCAAGTCGGGGGTCCAAGCAATCAGCCCCAGCATTTT. This translates into CASSQVGGPSNQPQHF.

This sequence joins TRBV6-4 and TRBJ2-2; D is ambiguous. Germline V lookup: CDR1 MRHNA, CDR2 SNTAGT. Between the trimmed V and J ends, which lost 3 bases and 5 bases, there was a span of 7 bases. The CDR3 is made up of 13 amino acids. This CDR3 reads CASSDWRTGELFF. The CDR3 DNA follows: TGTGCCAGCAGTGATTGGCGAACCGGGGAGCTGTTTTTT.

This clone was seen only a few times. This chain's CDR3 is CAWSKTQYGYTF. CDR3 DNA sequence: TGTGCCTGGAGCAAGACACAGTATGGCTACACCTTC. The chain is built from TRBV30 and TRBJ1-2, with D unresolved. Germline-derived CDR1 and CDR2 are GTSNPN and SVGIG (reference sequence). Between the trimmed V and J ends, which lost 3 bases and 5 bases, there was a span of 10 bases. This CDR3 contains 12 residues.

This chain joins TRBV7-2 and TRBJ1-3; D is perhaps TRBD1 (5 bases). Germline CDR1 is SGHTA and CDR2 is FQGNSA. The CDR3 is 14 amino acids. Between the trimmed V and J ends, which lost 8 bases and 0 bases, there was a span of 11 bases. This CDR3 reads CASGWGNSGNTIYF. In nucleotides, the CDR3 is TGTGCCAGCGGTTGGGGGAACTCTGGAAACACCATATATTTT.

The chain uses TRBV2 and TRBJ1-5; D gene unclear. The V gene lost 4 bases and the J gene lost 4 bases, with 8 bases spanning the gap. Per germline, CDR1 SNHLY and CDR2 FYNNEI. This CDR3 contains 13 residues. CDR3 protein: CASSGEVNQPQHF. Here the CDR3 DNA reads TGTGCCAGCAGTGGTGAGGTGAATCAGCCCCAGCATTTT. The full variable domain, rest sourced from reference TRBV2 and TRBJ1-5, is EPEVTQTPSHQVTQMGQEVILRCVPISNHLYFYWYRQILGQKVEFLVSFYNNEISEKSEIFDDQFSVERPDGSNFTLKIRSTKLEDSAMYFCASSGEVNQPQHFGDGTRLSIL.

The V and J genes are TRBV7-2 and TRBJ2-7, with D perhaps matching TRBD1 (7 bases). From germline, CDR1 is SGHTA and CDR2 FQGNSA. Trimming removed 1 base at V and 2 bases at J, with 12 bases between. The CDR3 length is 15 residues. The CDR3 reads CASSLVAGQPYEQYF. The DNA of the CDR3 is TGTGCCAGCAGCTTAGTTGCGGGACAGCCCTACGAGCAGTACTTC.

The chain carries TRBV28 and TRBJ2-7; 7 bases are a match to TRBD1. The CDR3 totals 14 residues. Germline values: CDR1 MDHEN, CDR2 SYDVKM. The ends lost 8 bases at V and 0 bases at J; junction bases unmatched: 7. CDR3 DNA: TGTGCCAGCGCCTCGGGACAGAGCTCCTACGAGCAGTACTTC. This encodes CASASGQSSYEQYF.

This chain links TRBV11-2 with TRBJ2-4; D tentatively reads TRBD1 or TRBD2 (5 bases each). Trimming took 5 bases from V and 0 from J, leaving 14 bases between them. Germline-derived CDR1 and CDR2 are SGHAT and FQNNGV. The CDR3 is made up of 16 amino acids. The CDR3 DNA follows: TGTGCCAGCAGCGTCAGAGGGGCGCTAGCCAAAAACATTCAGTACTTC. It translates to CASSVRGALAKNIQYF.

Note on this clone: Other nucleotide sequences in the sample specify the same CDR3. The V gene is TRBV4-3, the J gene TRBJ2-5; 11 nucleotides align to TRBD2. The J segment lost 3 bases and the V segment lost 1 base, leaving 13 bases of the junction unmatched. The CDR3 is 19 amino acids. Germline values: CDR1 LGHNA, CDR2 YSLEER. CDR3 protein: CASSQVWLAGGVGEETQYF. In DNA, the CDR3 is TGCGCCAGCAGCCAAGTCTGGCTAGCGGGAGGAGTGGGGGAAGAGACCCAGTACTTC.

Points on this clone: Other DNA sequences in the same sample also yield this CDR3. The rearrangement uses TRBV6-6 and TRBJ2-7; D is perhaps TRBD1 (6 bases). The V gene lost 0 bases and the J gene lost 6 bases, with 6 bases spanning the gap. This CDR3 region has 12 residues. Germline V lookup: CDR1 MNHNY, CDR2 SVGAGI (reference sequence). The CDR3 coding sequence is TGTGCCAGCAGTTACTCAGGGGGCGAGCAGTACTTC. Amino acids: CASSYSGGEQYF.